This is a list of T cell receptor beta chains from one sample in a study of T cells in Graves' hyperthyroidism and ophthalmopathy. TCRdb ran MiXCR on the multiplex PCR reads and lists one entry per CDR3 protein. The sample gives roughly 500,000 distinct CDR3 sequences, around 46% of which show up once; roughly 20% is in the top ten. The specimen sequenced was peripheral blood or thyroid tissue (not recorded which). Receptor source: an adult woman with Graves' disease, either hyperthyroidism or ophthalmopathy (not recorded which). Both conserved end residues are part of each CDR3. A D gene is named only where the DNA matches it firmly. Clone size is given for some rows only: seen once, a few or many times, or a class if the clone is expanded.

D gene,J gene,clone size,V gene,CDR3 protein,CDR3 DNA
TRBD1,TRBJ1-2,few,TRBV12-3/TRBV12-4,CASSESTGNGYTF,TGTGCCAGCAGTGAGTCGACAGGGAATGGCTACACCTTC
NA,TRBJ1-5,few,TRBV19,CASSKQEKPQHF,TGTGCCAGTAGTAAGCAAGAGAAGCCCCAGCATTTT
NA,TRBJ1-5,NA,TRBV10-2,CASTRTSGAYEHF,TGCGCCAGCACGAGGACTAGCGGGGCCTACGAGCATTTT
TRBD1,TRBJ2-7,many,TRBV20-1,CSGTGRTYEQYF,TGCAGTGGGACAGGGCGAACCTACGAGCAGTACTTC
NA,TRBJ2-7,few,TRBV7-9,CASKRPTGEYEQYF,TGTGCCAGCAAGAGACCAACCGGGGAGTACGAGCAGTACTTC
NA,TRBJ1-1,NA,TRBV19,CASQYGDGMNTEAFF,TGTGCCAGTCAGTATGGGGACGGAATGAACACTGAAGCTTTCTTT
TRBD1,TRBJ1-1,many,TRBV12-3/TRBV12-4,CASSLVRGAEAFF,TGTGCCAGCAGTTTAGTCAGGGGGGCTGAAGCTTTCTTT
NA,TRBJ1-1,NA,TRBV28,CASRRGGYGGVTGAFF,TGTGCCAGCAGACGAGGGGGTTATGGAGGGGTAACTGGAGCTTTCTTT
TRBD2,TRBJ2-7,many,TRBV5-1,CASSSRWEGDEQYF,TGCGCCAGCAGCTCGAGGTGGGAGGGAGATGAGCAGTACTTC
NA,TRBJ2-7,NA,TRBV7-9,CASSITYGQYF,TGTGCCAGCAGTATCACCTACGGGCAGTACTTC
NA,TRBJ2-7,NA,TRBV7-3,CASSLMVGQYF,TGTGCCAGCAGCTTAATGGTGGGACAGTACTTC
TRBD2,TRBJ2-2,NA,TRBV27,CASSTSGRGTGELFF,TGTGCCAGCAGTACTAGCGGGAGGGGCACCGGGGAGCTGTTTTTT
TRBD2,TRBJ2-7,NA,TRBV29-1,CSVGSGSHEQYF,TGCAGCGTGGGTAGCGGGAGCCACGAGCAGTACTTC
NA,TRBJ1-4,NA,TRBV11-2,CASSLDWGNEKLFF,TGTGCCAGCAGCTTAGACTGGGGTAATGAAAAACTGTTTTTT
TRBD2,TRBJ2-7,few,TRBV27,CASSLSLAGHYEQYF,TGTGCCAGCAGTTTATCACTAGCGGGCCACTACGAGCAGTACTTC
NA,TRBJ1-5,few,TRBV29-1,CSSDGRNNQPQHF,TGCAGCAGTGATGGGCGGAATAATCAGCCCCAGCATTTT
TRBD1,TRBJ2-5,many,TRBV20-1,CSAWTGQETQYF,TGCAGTGCTTGGACAGGGCAGGAGACCCAGTACTTC
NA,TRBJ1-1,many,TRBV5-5,CASSLQGYNTEAFF,TGTGCCAGCAGCTTGCAGGGGTATAACACTGAAGCTTTCTTT
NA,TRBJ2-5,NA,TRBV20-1,CSASFQETQYF,TGCAGTGCTAGTTTTCAGGAGACCCAGTACTTC
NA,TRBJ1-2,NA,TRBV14,CASSRGEGYGYTF,TGTGCCAGCAGCCGCGGGGAGGGCTATGGCTACACCTTC
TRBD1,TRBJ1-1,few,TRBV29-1,CSVEGQTNTEAFF,TGCAGCGTAGAGGGACAGACGAACACTGAAGCTTTCTTT
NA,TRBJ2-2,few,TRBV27,CASRIGSTGELFF,TGTGCCAGCAGGATTGGGTCCACCGGGGAGCTGTTTTTT
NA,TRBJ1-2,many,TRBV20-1,CSASSAYGYTF,TGCAGTGCTAGCTCAGCCTATGGCTACACCTTC
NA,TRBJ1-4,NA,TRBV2,CASGLDWNEKLFF,TGTGCCAGCGGCCTCGACTGGAATGAAAAACTGTTTTTT
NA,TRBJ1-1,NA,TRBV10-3,CAISETGFGGEAFF,TGTGCCATCAGTGAAACCGGTTTTGGAGGTGAAGCTTTCTTT
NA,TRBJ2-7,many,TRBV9,CASSASDFHSYEQYF,TGTGCCAGCAGCGCCTCGGACTTCCACTCCTACGAGCAGTACTTC
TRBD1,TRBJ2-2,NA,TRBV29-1,CSVGSGTGVTGELFF,TGCAGCGTTGGCTCTGGGACAGGGGTCACCGGGGAGCTGTTTTTT
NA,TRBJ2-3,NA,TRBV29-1,CSALIPGTDTQYF,TGCAGCGCCCTTATCCCGGGGACAGATACGCAGTATTTT
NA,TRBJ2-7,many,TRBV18,CASSPARYEQYF,TGTGCCAGCTCACCCGCAAGGTACGAGCAGTACTTC
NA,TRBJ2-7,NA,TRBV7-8,CASTGTASYEQYF,TGTGCCAGCACCGGGACTGCTTCCTACGAGCAGTACTTC
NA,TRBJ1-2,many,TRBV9,CASSVVSGRNYGYTF,TGTGCCAGCAGCGTAGTGAGCGGAAGAAACTATGGCTACACCTTC
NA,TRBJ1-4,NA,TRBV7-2,CASSPREDAKLFF,TGTGCCAGCAGCCCGAGGGAAGACGCAAAACTGTTTTTT
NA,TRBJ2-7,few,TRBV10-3,CATQVRDWPYEQYF,TGTGCCACACAGGTCCGGGACTGGCCCTACGAGCAGTACTTC
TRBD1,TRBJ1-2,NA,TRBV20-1,CSARGGLDRGQDGYTF,TGCAGTGCTAGAGGGGGTCTGGACAGGGGGCAGGATGGCTACACCTTC
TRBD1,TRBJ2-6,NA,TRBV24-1,CATSDLGQGAF,TGTGCCACCAGTGATTTGGGACAGGGGGCCTTC
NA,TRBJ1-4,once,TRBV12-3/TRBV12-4,CASRFRDVSEKLFF,TGTGCCAGCAGATTCCGGGACGTCAGTGAAAAACTGTTTTTT
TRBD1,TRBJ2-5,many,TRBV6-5,CASSANRQGLQTQYF,TGTGCCAGCAGCGCTAACCGACAGGGGCTACAGACCCAGTACTTC
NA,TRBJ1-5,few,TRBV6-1,CASTSGAGHTNQPQHF,TGTGCCAGCACCTCCGGGGCAGGGCATACGAATCAGCCCCAGCATTTT
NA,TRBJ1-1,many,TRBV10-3,CAIRAGLRNTEAFF,TGTGCCATCAGGGCGGGACTTAGGAACACTGAAGCTTTCTTT
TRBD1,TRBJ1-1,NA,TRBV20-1,CSASSGTGALEAFF,TGCAGTGCTAGTTCCGGGACAGGGGCACTGGAAGCTTTCTTT
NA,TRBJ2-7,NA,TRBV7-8,CASSRRGSYEQYF,TGTGCCAGCAGCCGCCGGGGGAGCTACGAGCAGTACTTC
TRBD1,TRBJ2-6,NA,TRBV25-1,CASSGVALQGSGANVLTF,TGTGCCAGCAGTGGGGTCGCCTTACAGGGGTCTGGGGCCAACGTCCTGACTTTC
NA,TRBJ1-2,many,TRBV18,CASSPLEEYGYTF,TGTGCCAGCTCACCACTCGAGGAGTATGGCTACACCTTC
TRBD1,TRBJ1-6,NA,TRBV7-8,CASSQFIGQGNSPLHF,TGTGCCAGCAGCCAATTCATAGGACAGGGAAATTCACCCCTCCACTTT
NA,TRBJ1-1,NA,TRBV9,CASSSQGSQVNTEAFF,TGTGCCAGCAGTTCACAGGGATCTCAGGTGAACACTGAAGCTTTCTTT
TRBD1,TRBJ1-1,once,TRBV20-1,CSARVRGQGGTEAFF,TGCAGTGCTAGAGTTCGGGGGCAGGGGGGAACTGAAGCTTTCTTT
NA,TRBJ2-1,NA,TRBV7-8,CASSLGPRNEQFF,TGTGCCAGCAGCTTGGGTCCCAGGAATGAGCAGTTCTTC
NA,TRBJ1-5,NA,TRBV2,CASSEALPEGRETQHF,TGTGCCAGCAGTGAAGCGCTTCCGGAGGGACGAGAGACCCAGCATTTT
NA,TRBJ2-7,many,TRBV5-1,CASSLTSTEQYF,TGCGCCAGCAGCTTAACTAGTACCGAGCAGTACTTC
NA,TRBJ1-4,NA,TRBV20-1,CSATQGNTEKLFF,TGCAGTGCTACTCAGGGGAACACTGAAAAACTGTTTTTT
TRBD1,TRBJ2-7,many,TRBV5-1,CASSGPSLTGDEQYF,TGCGCCAGCAGCGGACCCTCCTTGACAGGGGACGAGCAGTACTTC
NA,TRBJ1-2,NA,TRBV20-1,CSARPLTLNLYGYTF,TGCAGTGCTAGACCGTTGACCCTAAACCTCTATGGCTACACCTTC
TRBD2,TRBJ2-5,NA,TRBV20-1,CSASGLVQETQYF,TGCAGTGCTTCAGGACTAGTGCAAGAGACCCAGTACTTC
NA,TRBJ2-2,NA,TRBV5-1,CASSLFGQNTGELFF,TGCGCCAGCAGTCTTTTCGGACAGAACACCGGGGAGCTGTTTTTT